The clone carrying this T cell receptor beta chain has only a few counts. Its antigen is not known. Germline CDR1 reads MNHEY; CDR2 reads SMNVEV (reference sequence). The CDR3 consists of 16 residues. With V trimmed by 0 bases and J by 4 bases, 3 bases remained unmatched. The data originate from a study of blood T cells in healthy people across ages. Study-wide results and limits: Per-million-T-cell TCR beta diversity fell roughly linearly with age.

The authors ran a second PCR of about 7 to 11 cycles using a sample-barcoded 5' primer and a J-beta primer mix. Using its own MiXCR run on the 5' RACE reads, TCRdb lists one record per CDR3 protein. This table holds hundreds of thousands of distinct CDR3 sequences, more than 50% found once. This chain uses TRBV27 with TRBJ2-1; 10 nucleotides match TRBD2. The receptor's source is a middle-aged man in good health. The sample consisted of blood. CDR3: CASSLSLAGEYNEQFF. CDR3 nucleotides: TGTGCCAGCAGTTTATCTCTAGCGGGAGAATACAATGAGCAGTTCTTC.